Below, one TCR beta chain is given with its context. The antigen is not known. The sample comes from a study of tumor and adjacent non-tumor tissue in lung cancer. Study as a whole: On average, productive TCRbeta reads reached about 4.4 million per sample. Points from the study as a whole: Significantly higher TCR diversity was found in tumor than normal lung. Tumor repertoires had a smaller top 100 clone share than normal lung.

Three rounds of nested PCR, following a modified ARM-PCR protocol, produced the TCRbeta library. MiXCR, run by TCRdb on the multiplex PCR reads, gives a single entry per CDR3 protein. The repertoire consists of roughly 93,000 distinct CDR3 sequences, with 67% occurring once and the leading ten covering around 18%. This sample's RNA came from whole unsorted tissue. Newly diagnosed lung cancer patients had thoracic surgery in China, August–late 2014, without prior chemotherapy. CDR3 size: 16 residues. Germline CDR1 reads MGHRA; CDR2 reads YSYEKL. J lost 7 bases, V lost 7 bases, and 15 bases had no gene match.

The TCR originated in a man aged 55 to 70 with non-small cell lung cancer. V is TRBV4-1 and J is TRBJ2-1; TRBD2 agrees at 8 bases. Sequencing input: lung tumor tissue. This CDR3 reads CASTVRREVQENEQFF. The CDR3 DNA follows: TGCGCCAGCACCGTACGGCGGGAGGTTCAGGAGAATGAGCAGTTCTTC.